Listed below are T cell receptor beta chains from one sample, sequenced in a study of blood T cell repertoires in COVID-19. The protocol was immunoSEQ multiplex PCR, while the TCRdb copy is restricted to in-frame clones and leaves out a portion. The sample includes 210,000 or so clones, about 88% of them seen just once. What was sequenced was peripheral blood. The receptors stem from a woman between 40 and 55 years old who had recovered from COVID-19. Each CDR3 is given with its conserved first and last residue. A D gene is named only where the DNA matches it firmly. Clone size is not always given. Where it is, it says once, few, many or a class for expanded clones.

size: NA
D: NA
V: TRBV27
J: TRBJ2-1
DNA: TGTGCCAGCAGTTTAACTAGCAGGATCAATGAGCAGTTCTTC
CDR3: CASSLTSRINEQFF

size: NA
D: TRBD1
V: TRBV29-1
J: TRBJ1-1
DNA: TGCAGCGTTGCCGGGACAGGGGGCCCGAACACTGAAGCTTTCTTT
CDR3: CSVAGTGGPNTEAFF

size: NA
D: NA
V: TRBV2
J: TRBJ2-5
DNA: TGTGCCAGCGATACAGGGTCCCGGGAGACCCAGTACTTC
CDR3: CASDTGSRETQYF

size: NA
D: TRBD2
V: TRBV16
J: TRBJ2-1
DNA: TGTGCCAGCAGCCGAAGGACTAGCGGCGATGAGCAGTTCTTC
CDR3: CASSRRTSGDEQFF

size: NA
D: TRBD1
V: TRBV18
J: TRBJ2-7
DNA: TGTGCCAGCTCACAAGGGACAGCAACACACTCCTACGAGCAGTACTTC
CDR3: CASSQGTATHSYEQYF

size: NA
D: TRBD2
V: TRBV15
J: TRBJ2-3
DNA: TGTGCCACCAGCCGACGGACTAGCGGGGGGCGCACAGATACGCAGTATTTT
CDR3: CATSRRTSGGRTDTQYF

size: NA
D: TRBD2
V: TRBV6-2/TRBV6-3
J: TRBJ2-7
DNA: TGTGCCAGCAGTTCCCCGTTGGTTAGCGGGGGCTCCTACGAGCAGTACTTC
CDR3: CASSSPLVSGGSYEQYF

size: once
D: TRBD1
V: TRBV3-1/TRBV3-2
J: TRBJ2-4
DNA: TGTGCCAGCAGCCAAGAAGGTAGGGGGCCGAAAAACATTCAGTACTTC
CDR3: CASSQEGRGPKNIQYF

size: NA
D: TRBD2
V: TRBV28
J: TRBJ2-7
DNA: TGTGCCAGCAGTCACGGACTAGTTGGGACCTACGAGCAGTACTTC
CDR3: CASSHGLVGTYEQYF

size: NA
D: NA
V: TRBV9
J: TRBJ2-7
DNA: TGTGCCAGCAGCCGGGGGTGGGGTCTGGGCTCCTACGAGCAGTACTTC
CDR3: CASSRGWGLGSYEQYF

size: NA
D: NA
V: TRBV7-3
J: TRBJ1-1
DNA: TGTGCCAGCAGCTTGGTAGGGGGGAACACTGAAGCTTTCTTT
CDR3: CASSLVGGNTEAFF

size: NA
D: NA
V: TRBV6-5
J: TRBJ1-2
DNA: TGTGCCAGCAGTTCCTCGGGCCAAATCTATGGCTACACCTTC
CDR3: CASSSSGQIYGYTF

size: NA
D: NA
V: TRBV5-1
J: TRBJ2-2
DNA: TGCGCCAGCAGCCCTGGTCTCACTAGCAACACCGGGGAGCTGTTTTTT
CDR3: CASSPGLTSNTGELFF

size: NA
D: TRBD2
V: TRBV11-2
J: TRBJ2-3
DNA: TGTGCCAGCAGCTTAGTTCCAGCGGGGAGCACAGATACGCAGTATTTT
CDR3: CASSLVPAGSTDTQYF

size: NA
D: TRBD1
V: TRBV6-4
J: TRBJ2-1
DNA: TGTGCCAGCAGTGAGGACAGGGTAGGCCACAATGAGCAGTTCTTC
CDR3: CASSEDRVGHNEQFF

size: NA
D: TRBD1
V: TRBV29-1
J: TRBJ2-3
DNA: TGCAGCGCCTCCCAGGGGGCTACCCAGTATTTT
CDR3: CSASQGATQYF

size: NA
D: NA
V: TRBV14
J: TRBJ1-1
DNA: TGTGCCAGCAGCCAAGGGCCGGAGTTGGGGGGGAATGAAGCTTTCTTT
CDR3: CASSQGPELGGNEAFF

size: NA
D: TRBD2
V: TRBV30
J: TRBJ2-1
DNA: TGTGCCTGGAGTGTGGTTATAGCGGGAGGGCCCCTAACACAAGATGAGCAGTTCTTC
CDR3: CAWSVVIAGGPLTQDEQFF

size: many
D: NA
V: TRBV28
J: TRBJ1-1
DNA: TGTGCCAGCAGTTTAGGGGGCATGAACACTGAAGCTTTCTTT
CDR3: CASSLGGMNTEAFF

size: NA
D: NA
V: TRBV25-1
J: TRBJ1-4
DNA: TGTGCCAGCACAGGACAGATTAATGAAAAACTGTTTTTT
CDR3: CASTGQINEKLFF

size: NA
D: TRBD1
V: TRBV28
J: TRBJ2-5
DNA: TGTGCCAGCACCTTTCCCGCTTCAAACAGGGGGTCAGGGACCCAGTACTTC
CDR3: CASTFPASNRGSGTQYF

size: NA
D: TRBD1
V: TRBV11-1
J: TRBJ2-5
DNA: TGTGCCAGCACCCAGGGGACAGGTCAAGAGACCCAGTACTTC
CDR3: CASTQGTGQETQYF

size: NA
D: NA
V: TRBV19
J: TRBJ1-1
DNA: TGTGCCAGTAGGCGGACAGCCAGTAACACTGAAGCTTTCTTT
CDR3: CASRRTASNTEAFF

size: NA
D: NA
V: TRBV27
J: TRBJ2-1
DNA: TGTGCCAGCAGCTCCCGTGCGGAGCAGTTCTTC
CDR3: CASSSRAEQFF

size: once
D: TRBD2
V: TRBV30
J: TRBJ2-7
DNA: TGTGCCTGCCGGGGACTAGCCTCCTACGAGCAGTACTTC
CDR3: CACRGLASYEQYF

size: NA
D: TRBD2
V: TRBV27
J: TRBJ2-2
DNA: TGTGCCAGCAGTTTTCTAGCGGGATGGACCGGGGAGCTGTTTTTT
CDR3: CASSFLAGWTGELFF

size: NA
D: NA
V: TRBV7-2
J: TRBJ1-5
DNA: TGTGCCAGCAGCTTAGGTGGAGGGAATCAGCCCCAGCATTTT
CDR3: CASSLGGGNQPQHF

size: NA
D: NA
V: TRBV9
J: TRBJ2-1
DNA: TGTGCCAGCAGCGTAGACGGGGGAACCTACAATGAGCAGTTCTTC
CDR3: CASSVDGGTYNEQFF

size: NA
D: NA
V: TRBV3-1/TRBV3-2
J: TRBJ1-4
DNA: TGTGCCAGCAGCCCCCAGGGGAGCGTACATGAAAAACTGTTTTTT
CDR3: CASSPQGSVHEKLFF